The rows below give T cell receptor beta chains drawn from one sample of a study of blood T cell repertoires in COVID-19. The assay was immunoSEQ multiplex PCR, and TCRdb's table has in-frame clones only and misses some. This sample has some 76,000 clones, with less than 95% found just once. The specimen sequenced was peripheral blood. The receptors stem from a woman younger than 35 with acute or convalescent COVID-19. Both conserved end residues are part of each CDR3. D genes are given only for firm matches. Clone size is not always given. Where it is, it says once, few, many or a class for expanded clones.

cdr3_aa	cdr3_nt	clone_size	j_call	d_call	v_call
CASSFRDMTNEKLFF	TGTGCCAGTAGTTTTCGGGACATGACTAATGAAAAACTGTTTTTT	-	TRBJ1-4	-	TRBV19
CATSREQRGEQYF	TGTGCCACCAGCAGGGAGCAGCGGGGAGAGCAGTACTTC	-	TRBJ2-7	TRBD2	TRBV15
CASRRPGTPNTEAFF	TGCGCCAGCAGACGGCCCGGGACACCGAACACTGAAGCTTTCTTT	-	TRBJ1-1	-	TRBV23-1
CASSPGTSGTYNEQFF	TGTGCCAGCAGCCCCGGGACTAGCGGAACCTACAATGAGCAGTTCTTC	-	TRBJ2-1	TRBD2	TRBV3-1/TRBV3-2
CASSARDRGYNSNQPQHF	TGTGCCAGTAGTGCCCGGGACAGGGGATACAATAGCAATCAGCCCCAGCATTTT	-	TRBJ1-5	TRBD1	TRBV19
CASSYILAGARDTGELFF	TGTGCCAGCAGTTATATTCTAGCGGGGGCGAGGGACACCGGGGAGCTGTTTTTT	-	TRBJ2-2	TRBD2	TRBV6-2/TRBV6-3
CASSFVGDLSGRAQETQYF	TGCGCCAGCAGCTTCGTGGGGGACCTTAGCGGGAGGGCCCAAGAGACCCAGTACTTC	few	TRBJ2-5	TRBD2	TRBV5-1
CASSLFRTGNQPQHF	TGTGCCAGCAGCTTGTTTAGGACAGGCAATCAGCCCCAGCATTTT	-	TRBJ1-5	-	TRBV5-6
CSGKGVLNEQFF	TGCAGCGGGAAAGGGGTCCTCAATGAGCAGTTCTTC	-	TRBJ2-1	-	TRBV29-1
CASSVDRLAGDYGTGELFF	TGTGCCAGCAGCGTCGATCGGCTAGCGGGAGATTACGGCACCGGGGAGCTGTTTTTT	once	TRBJ2-2	TRBD2	TRBV7-9
CASSWGGTDTQYF	TGTGCCAGCAGCTGGGGGGGCACAGATACGCAGTATTTT	-	TRBJ2-3	-	TRBV14
CASSQGGGVLDTEAFF	TGTGCCAGCAGCCAAGGAGGGGGCGTTCTAGACACTGAAGCTTTCTTT	-	TRBJ1-1	TRBD1	TRBV7-2
CASSSTGTSGNTIYF	TGCGCCAGCAGCTCGACAGGGACCTCTGGAAACACCATATATTTT	-	TRBJ1-3	TRBD1	TRBV5-1